The rows below give T cell receptor beta chains drawn from one sample of a study of response to subunit inactivated influenza vaccine. One entry per CDR3 protein results from TCRdb running MiXCR on the RT-PCR reads. The sample lists roughly 780,000 distinct CDR3 sequences; under 20% were seen once. The sequenced sample was PBMCs from blood, obtained roughly 5 days after vaccination. The receptors stem from a man aged 50 to 60 who received an inactivated influenza vaccine. CDR3s include the opening cysteine and the closing phenylalanine or tryptophan. D genes are given only for firm matches. Not all rows give a size; the values are once, few, many and, for expanded clones, a class.

TRBV12-3/TRBV12-4	NA	NA	TRBJ2-6	TGTGCCAGCAGCGGAGTTGCCTCTGGGGCCAACGTCCTGACTTTC	CASSGVASGANVLTF
TRBV7-2	NA	few	TRBJ2-7	TGTGCCAGCAGCTTATATGTTAGATTCTACGAGCAGTACTTC	CASSLYVRFYEQYF
TRBV7-2	NA	many	TRBJ2-3	TGTGCCAGCAGCTTAGCGGGTTTTACAGATACGCAGTATTTT	CASSLAGFTDTQYF
TRBV15	TRBD2	NA	TRBJ2-1	TGTGCCACCAGCCCCCTGGGCGGGAGCTACAATGAGCAGTTCTTC	CATSPLGGSYNEQFF
TRBV18	NA	NA	TRBJ2-1	TGTGCCAGCTCACCACGTAGAGCGGAACACTCCTACAATGAGCAGTTCTTC	CASSPRRAEHSYNEQFF
TRBV25-1	NA	NA	TRBJ1-5	TGTGCCAGCAGAGCTCAGGGCGACAATCAGCCCCAGCATTTT	CASRAQGDNQPQHF
TRBV23-1	NA	NA	TRBJ1-3	TGCGCCAGCAGTCAAGTTGAGATCAGCAGAGACTCTGGAAACACCATATATTTT	CASSQVEISRDSGNTIYF
TRBV15	TRBD2	few	TRBJ2-1	TGTGCCACCAGCAGAAAATATGGAATGACTAGCCGGCACAATGAGCAGTTCTTC	CATSRKYGMTSRHNEQFF
TRBV5-1	NA	NA	TRBJ1-1	TGCGCCAGCAGCGAGCAGGAGAACACTGAAGCTTTCTTT	CASSEQENTEAFF
TRBV20-1	TRBD1	few	TRBJ2-5	TGCAGTGCTAGTCACAGGGGCGGAATGAAGACCCAGTACTTC	CSASHRGGMKTQYF
TRBV20-1	NA	NA	TRBJ2-7	TGCAGTGGCTACTACCAAGGATACGAGCAGTACTTC	CSGYYQGYEQYF
TRBV12-3/TRBV12-4	TRBD2	few	TRBJ2-1	TGTGCCAGCAGTACAAGGGCGGGAGTAGCCTACAATGAGCAGTTCTTC	CASSTRAGVAYNEQFF
TRBV28	TRBD1	NA	TRBJ1-2	TGTGCCAGCAAATTCGGGACAGGGGGCGGCTATGGCTACACCTTC	CASKFGTGGGYGYTF
TRBV20-1	TRBD1	NA	TRBJ2-5	TGCAGTGCTAGAGTTCCGCCCGGGACAGGGGGCGGTGAGACCCAGTACTTC	CSARVPPGTGGGETQYF
TRBV20-1	NA	few	TRBJ1-2	TGCAGTGCTAGGGACTATGGCTACACCTTC	CSARDYGYTF
TRBV9	NA	NA	TRBJ2-7	TGTGCCAGCAGCGTAGGAGGGACCAAAACCTACGAGCAGTACTTC	CASSVGGTKTYEQYF
TRBV5-1	NA	many	TRBJ2-3	TGCGCCAGCAGCTTGGTGGGCCGGGCTTACGGGGATACGCAGTATTTT	CASSLVGRAYGDTQYF
TRBV7-6	TRBD2	NA	TRBJ2-3	TGTGCCAGCAGCTTAGTCCTAGCGGGAGGGCCCGAAGATACGCAGTATTTT	CASSLVLAGGPEDTQYF
TRBV29-1	NA	NA	TRBJ1-1	TGCAGCGCTGAACCTGAAGCTTTCTTT	CSAEPEAFF
TRBV6-1	NA	NA	TRBJ1-5	TGTGCCAGCAGTGAAGTAGGGGCAGGAAGAGTTTATAGCAATCAGCCCCAGCATTTT	CASSEVGAGRVYSNQPQHF
TRBV12-3/TRBV12-4	NA	many	TRBJ1-1	TGTGCCAGCAGCTTCAGGACTGAAGCTTTCTTT	CASSFRTEAFF
TRBV10-3	TRBD1	NA	TRBJ2-3	TGTGCCATCAGTGAGTCTTGGGGACAGGAGACTAGCACAGATACGCAGTATTTT	CAISESWGQETSTDTQYF
TRBV28	NA	NA	TRBJ2-7	TGTGCCAGCAGTTTATTGGTCAGGAATAGCCACGAGCAGTACTTC	CASSLLVRNSHEQYF
TRBV7-2	NA	NA	TRBJ1-1	TGTGCCAGCAGCCGATTCTCCGGGGCAGCTTTCTTT	CASSRFSGAAFF
TRBV6-5	NA	few	TRBJ2-3	TGTGCCAGCAGTTACTCGGTAGGGAGTGATGGCCTAGATACGCAGTATTTT	CASSYSVGSDGLDTQYF
TRBV4-2	TRBD1	NA	TRBJ2-2	TGTGCCAGCAGCCAATACTCGGGACAGACACCCGGGGAGCTGTTTTTT	CASSQYSGQTPGELFF
TRBV19	NA	NA	TRBJ2-1	TGTGCCAGTAGTATCTGGCTAGCTCGGAACAACAATGAGCAGTTCTTC	CASSIWLARNNNEQFF
TRBV9	TRBD2	NA	TRBJ2-3	TGTGCCAGCAGCGTCACTAGCGGGAGTCGGGCAGATACGCAGTATTTT	CASSVTSGSRADTQYF
TRBV5-1	NA	NA	TRBJ1-2	TGCGCCAGCAGCTGGGGAAAGAACTATGGCTACACCTTC	CASSWGKNYGYTF
TRBV24-1	TRBD1	NA	TRBJ2-2	TGTGCCACCAGTGACCGCCGGGACAGTAGCAAGAACACCGGGGAGCTGTTTTTT	CATSDRRDSSKNTGELFF
TRBV4-3	TRBD2	few	TRBJ2-3	TGCGCCAGCAGCCAAGATCAGCGGGGTACGCAGTATTTT	CASSQDQRGTQYF
TRBV5-6	TRBD2	many	TRBJ2-5	TGTGCCAGCAGCTTACTAGCGGGGGGGGGAGAGACCCAGTACTTC	CASSLLAGGGETQYF
TRBV5-5	NA	few	TRBJ1-2	TGTGCCAGCAGCTTGACCGGGGACCGGTGGAGTGGCTACACCTTC	CASSLTGDRWSGYTF
TRBV20-1	NA	few	TRBJ2-2	TGCAGTGCTAGAGATCATCGCAGGGTGAACACCGGGGAGCTGTTTTTT	CSARDHRRVNTGELFF
TRBV20-1	NA	NA	TRBJ1-6	TGCAGTGCTAGAATCTACAAACGCTCCTATAATTCACCCCTCCACTTT	CSARIYKRSYNSPLHF
TRBV6-4	NA	few	TRBJ2-2	TGTGCCAGCAGTGACTCGATCAGGGCCGGGGAGCTGTTTTTT	CASSDSIRAGELFF
TRBV6-5	NA	NA	TRBJ2-5	TGTGCCAGCGGTTCGGGAAGCTACAGGGTTGACCAAGAGACCCAGTACTTC	CASGSGSYRVDQETQYF
TRBV20-1	TRBD2	few	TRBJ2-3	TGCAGTGCTAGCCTAGCGGGAGTTGTCACAGATACGCAGTATTTT	CSASLAGVVTDTQYF
TRBV4-2	NA	NA	TRBJ1-1	TGTGCCAGCAGCCAAGGGTGGACAACGACTGAAGCTTTCTTT	CASSQGWTTTEAFF
TRBV20-1	TRBD1	few	TRBJ1-5	TGCAGTGCTAGAGAGACGGACAGGATCAATCAGCCCCAGCATTTT	CSARETDRINQPQHF
TRBV6-5	NA	few	TRBJ1-2	TGTGCCAGCAGTCACGTCCCGGGGGCTAACTATGGCTACACCTTC	CASSHVPGANYGYTF
TRBV14	NA	few	TRBJ2-7	TGTGCCAGCAGCCAAGATTGGCCTACCCCGTCCGAGCAGTACTTC	CASSQDWPTPSEQYF
TRBV10-3	NA	NA	TRBJ1-1	TGTGCCATTACCACAGGGCGCGGCACTGAAGCTTTCTTT	CAITTGRGTEAFF
TRBV7-9	TRBD1	NA	TRBJ2-7	TGTGCCAGCAGCCCCGACGGTAGGGACAGGTACGAGCAGTACTTC	CASSPDGRDRYEQYF
TRBV7-2	TRBD2	few	TRBJ2-3	TGTGCCAGCAGCTTCAGCGGGGTGGTCACAGATACGCAGTATTTT	CASSFSGVVTDTQYF
TRBV4-3	NA	NA	TRBJ2-7	TGCGCCAGCAGCCAAGAGTCAGCCTCCTACGAGCAGTACTTC	CASSQESASYEQYF
TRBV6-1	TRBD2	NA	TRBJ2-5	TGTGCCAGCAGAGCTAGCGGGGGCCCGGACACTCCAGAGACCCAGTACTTC	CASRASGGPDTPETQYF
TRBV24-1	NA	few	TRBJ1-5	TGTGCCACCAGTGATTCGACGGGACCGCGAACAAGGCCCCAGCATTTT	CATSDSTGPRTRPQHF
TRBV15	NA	NA	TRBJ2-7	TGTGCCACCAGCCAACGGACAGCCTACGAGCAGTACTTC	CATSQRTAYEQYF
TRBV7-2	TRBD2	NA	TRBJ2-1	TGTGCCAGCAGCTTAGTTAGCGGGAGAACCTACAATGAGCAGTTCTTC	CASSLVSGRTYNEQFF
TRBV6-1	TRBD1	NA	TRBJ2-2	TGTGCCAGCAGGACGGGACAGACGAACACCGGGGAGCTGTTTTTT	CASRTGQTNTGELFF
TRBV4-1	NA	NA	TRBJ1-1	TGCGCCAGCAGCCAAGACGTCCGCACTGAAGCTTTCTTT	CASSQDVRTEAFF
TRBV28	TRBD1	NA	TRBJ1-5	TGTGCCAGCAGTCAGGGGGCGATTCATAGCAATCAGCCCCAGCATTTT	CASSQGAIHSNQPQHF